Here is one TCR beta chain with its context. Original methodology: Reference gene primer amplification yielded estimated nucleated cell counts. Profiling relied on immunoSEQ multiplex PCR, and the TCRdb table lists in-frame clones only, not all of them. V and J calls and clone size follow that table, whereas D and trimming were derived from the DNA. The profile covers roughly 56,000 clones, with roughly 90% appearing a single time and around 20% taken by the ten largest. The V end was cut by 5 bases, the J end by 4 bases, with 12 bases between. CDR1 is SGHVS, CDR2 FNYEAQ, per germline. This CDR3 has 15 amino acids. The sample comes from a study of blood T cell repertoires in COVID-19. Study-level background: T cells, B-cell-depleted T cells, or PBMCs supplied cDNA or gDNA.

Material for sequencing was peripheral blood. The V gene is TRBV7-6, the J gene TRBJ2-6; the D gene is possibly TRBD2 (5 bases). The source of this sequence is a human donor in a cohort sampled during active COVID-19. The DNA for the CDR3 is TGTGCCAGCAGCCCGGGGAATGCAGGGGCCAACGTCCTGACTTTC. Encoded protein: CASSPGNAGANVLTF.